This T cell receptor beta chain appears in the sequencing data of a study of T cell responses to AZD1222 COVID-19 vaccine. About the study: Second-dose recipients at about 4 or about 12 weeks were treated as one pooled group.

Details on this clone: Its antigen is still unknown.

Study results and limitations: Reportedly, close to half of spike-specific TCRs are directed against unmutated variant regions. Distributed over spike, vaccine-associated CD4 TCRs predominated at 160-218 and 743-854. Clonal diversity was possibly underestimated; the donors were predominantly white British and more often female.

Sequencing used immunoSEQ multiplex PCR; TCRdb keeps in-frame clones, though not all of them. The table shows about 100,000 clones, with roughly 89% occurring only once. Losses at the gene ends were 3 bases for V and 4 bases for J; bases not matched to a gene: 4. The CDR3 loop spans 14 amino acids. Germline V gene sequence: CDR1 SQVTM, CDR2 ANQGSEA. The TCR was taken from an adult in good health. The starting material was peripheral blood, obtained on day 0 of AZD1222 vaccination. V gene TRBV29-1 combines with J gene TRBJ2-3; 10 bases are shared with TRBD1. CDR3 nucleotide sequence: TGCAGCGTTGAGGGACAGGGGAAGCCAGATACGCAGTATTTT. The encoded protein is CSVEGQGKPDTQYF.